Presented here are 10 T cell receptor beta chains from one specimen sequenced in a study of blood T cells in healthy people across ages. Then a second PCR, running roughly 7 to 11 cycles, was carried out with a sample-barcoded 5' primer and a J-beta primer mix. Via MiXCR, TCRdb re-called the 5' RACE reads, giving one row per CDR3 protein. The sample has over 1,500,000 distinct CDR3 sequences, around half seen once; the top ten hold 2.1%. Sequencing was done on a sample of blood. Receptors were obtained from a woman between 35 and 50 years old in good health.

This clonotype appeared a few times. The gene calls are TRBV6-5 and TRBJ2-7; D not certain. CDR3 length equals 15 residues. The V gene's germline CDR1 is MNHEY and CDR2 SVGAGI. V lost 0 bases to trimming and J lost 4 bases, with 13 bases between them. The CDR3 DNA sequence: TGTGCCAGCAGTTACTCGAAGGTCAGAGATTACGAGCAGTACTTC. Translating it yields CASSYSKVRDYEQYF.

This clonotype was seen only a few times. The rearrangement joins TRBV5-4 to TRBJ2-3, with TRBD2 identical over 9 bases. J lost 4 bases, V lost 4 bases, and 7 bases had no gene match. Germline lookup yields CDR1 SGHNT and CDR2 YYREEE (reference sequence). This CDR3 spans 15 amino acids. The CDR3 reads CASSPPGLAPDTQYF. The CDR3 nucleotides are TGTGCCAGCAGCCCCCCGGGACTAGCCCCAGATACGCAGTATTTT.

The chain employs TRBV4-1 and TRBJ1-2; the D gene is possibly TRBD1 (6 bases). The CDR3 length is 15 residues. With 1 base removed from V and 7 bases from J, the gap between germline ends came to 16 bases. Germline CDR1 MGHRA, CDR2 YSYEKL. The CDR3 reads CASSQGGQGGGGYTF. The CDR3 DNA is TGCGCCAGCAGCCAAGGCGGACAAGGAGGGGGTGGCTACACCTTC.

V is TRBV29-1 and J is TRBJ2-3; a weak D match, TRBD2 (7 bases). The V end was cut by 2 bases, the J end by 1 base, with 10 bases between. The CDR3 is 14 amino acids. The germline gives CDR1 SQVTM, CDR2 ANQGSEA. The CDR3 nucleotides read TGCAGCGTTGAATCGGGGGGCCGCACAGATACGCAGTATTTT. Its translation is CSVESGGRTDTQYF.

There are a few counts of this clonotype. The chain employs TRBV7-2 and TRBJ1-5; D gene unclear. The CDR3 is 15 residues long. Trimming shortened V by 1 base and J by 4 bases, and 11 bases separated the two germline ends. In germline, CDR1 is SGHTA, CDR2 FQGNSA. CDR3 in amino acids: CASSLGAGGNQPQHF. The CDR3 coding sequence is TGTGCCAGCAGCTTAGGTGCAGGTGGAAATCAGCCCCAGCATTTT.

The J gene is TRBJ1-2, the V gene TRBV2; tentatively, D is TRBD1 (6 bases). Germline-derived CDR1 and CDR2 are SNHLY and FYNNEI. This CDR3 is 14 amino acids long. V lost 6 bases to trimming and J lost 8 bases, with 19 bases between them. The CDR3: CASSAGDSVFGYTF. The CDR3 nucleotides are TGTGCCAGCAGCGCAGGGGATTCAGTATTCGGCTACACCTTC.

This rearrangement joins TRBV3-1 to TRBJ2-4; TRBD2 is a possible D gene (6 bases). The assigned J gene may be wrong: the sequence end matches TRBJ2-7 better. This CDR3 comprises 13 residues. CDR1 is LGHDT, CDR2 YNNKEL, per germline (reference sequence). CDR3 region: CASSQLGRYEQYF. DNA of the CDR3: TGTGCCAGCAGCCAACTGGGGAGGTACGAGCAGTACTTC.

The gene calls are TRBV6-2 or TRBV6-3 and TRBJ2-3; D call uncertain. This CDR3 region has 14 residues. Germline CDR1 reads MNHEY; CDR2 reads SVGEGT. V was pared by 2 bases and J by 2 bases, with 8 bases between. The CDR3 sequence: CASSYGLATDTQYF. As DNA, the CDR3 is TGTGCCAGCAGTTACGGGTTAGCCACAGATACGCAGTATTTT.

This chain links TRBV3-1 with TRBJ2-4; 9 bases align to TRBD1. Near its end, the DNA agrees better with TRBJ2-7, so the J call may be wrong. CDR3 length equals 16 residues. Germline assignment: CDR1 LGHDT and CDR2 YNNKEL (reference sequence). The CDR3 spells CASSQEGGQGRYEQYF. CDR3 nucleotide sequence: TGTGCCAGCAGCCAAGAAGGCGGACAGGGGCGGTACGAGCAGTACTTC.

The V and J genes are TRBV20-1 and TRBJ1-6, with D possibly being TRBD1 (5 bases). Trimming took 3 bases from V and 10 from J, leaving 16 bases between them. The CDR3 spans 14 residues. Germline V CDR1 and CDR2: DFQATT, SNEGSKA (reference sequence). CDR3 residues: CSASSTVKESPLHF. CDR3 sequence (DNA): TGCAGTGCTAGCTCGACAGTGAAGGAATCACCCCTCCACTTT.